This TCR beta chain was found in a study of blood T cells in healthy people across ages. Study-wide results and caveats: Measured against age, TCR beta diversity per million T cells decreased in a roughly linear manner.

About this clonotype: Its specificity is not known. A much more abundant neighbour one base away suggests this may be a read error.

CDR3 length: 12 amino acids. V was cut by 6 bases and J by 4 bases, with 9 bases left in between. The V gene's germline CDR1 is ENHRY and CDR2 SYGVKD. Sample-barcoded 5' priming and a J-beta primer mix drove a second PCR of roughly 6 to 12 cycles. TCRdb processed the 5' RACE reads anew with MiXCR; each CDR3 protein has one entry. Among around 670,000 distinct CDR3 sequences, under 30% were seen once, and the ten largest hold less than 20%. The chain combines TRBV10-3 with TRBJ2-5; D remains unclear. The receptor was isolated from a woman older than 75 in good health. What was sequenced was blood. The chain's CDR3 is CAISEAGETQYF. In nucleotides, the CDR3 is TGTGCCATCAGCGAAGCAGGAGAGACCCAGTACTTC.